This T cell receptor (beta chain) was identified in a study of monozygotic twins with inflammatory bowel disease. TCRdb reprocessed the 5' RACE reads, with one entry per CDR3 protein and no DNA. This sample's table has approximately 390,000 distinct CDR3 sequences. The V gene's germline CDR1 is LNHDA and CDR2 SQIVND (reference sequence). The CDR3 has 14 amino acids. The chain employs TRBV19 and TRBJ2-3; TCRdb indicates TRBD2, and absent DNA this call remains unverified. This receptor was taken from a human donor with ulcerative colitis or Crohn's disease, or a healthy co-twin of an affected twin (not recorded which). Sequenced input: blood. This CDR3 reads CASQLAGVTDTQYF.